Listed here are 4 T cell receptor beta chains from one sample, sequenced in a study of blood T cell repertoires in COVID-19. Sequenced by immunoSEQ multiplex PCR; TCRdb stores in-frame clones only, minus some. The sample has under 250,000 clones, 86% seen once; the top ten hold 5.5% to 6.5%. The source material was peripheral blood. The receptor source for this set is a woman aged 80 or older with COVID-19, enrolled during active disease.

The CDR3 is CASSDPPGSPLHF. The DNA of the CDR3 is TGTGCCAGCAGTGATCCCCCCGGGTCACCCCTCCACTTT. The J gene is TRBJ1-6, the V gene TRBV6-1; D not certain. From germline, CDR1 is MNHNS and CDR2 SASEGT. This CDR3 is 13 amino acids long. V was pared by 3 bases and J by 10 bases, with 10 bases between.

V usage is TRBV24-1 and J usage is TRBJ1-5, with a possible D match to TRBD1 (6 bases). V dropped 6 bases and J dropped 0 bases, with 14 bases sitting between them. This CDR3 region has 16 residues. Germline V gene sequence: CDR1 KGHDR, CDR2 SFDVKD. The CDR3 sequence: CATSSSTGRSNQPQHF. The CDR3 region has the DNA TGTGCCACCAGTTCCTCGACAGGACGTAGCAATCAGCCCCAGCATTTT.

The chain combines TRBV7-9 with TRBJ2-5; 7 bases are a match to TRBD2. Germline V lookup: CDR1 SEHNR, CDR2 FQNEAQ (reference sequence). Unmatched junction bases numbered 8, after V lost 5 bases and J lost 5 bases. The CDR3 has 14 residues. The CDR3 DNA follows: TGTGCCAGCAGCCCTACGGGGGGAGTGGAGACCCAGTACTTC. Protein product: CASSPTGGVETQYF.

V and J are TRBV10-3 and TRBJ2-1, with TRBD2 matching over 13 bases. Per the germline V gene, CDR1 is ENHRY and CDR2 is SYGVKD. V lost 3 bases and J lost 12; bases outside the gene matches: 5. The CDR3 has 14 residues. CDR3 nucleotide sequence: TGTGCCATCAGTGAACTAGCGGGGGGGCCCTTGCAGTTCTTC. It is translated as CAISELAGGPLQFF.